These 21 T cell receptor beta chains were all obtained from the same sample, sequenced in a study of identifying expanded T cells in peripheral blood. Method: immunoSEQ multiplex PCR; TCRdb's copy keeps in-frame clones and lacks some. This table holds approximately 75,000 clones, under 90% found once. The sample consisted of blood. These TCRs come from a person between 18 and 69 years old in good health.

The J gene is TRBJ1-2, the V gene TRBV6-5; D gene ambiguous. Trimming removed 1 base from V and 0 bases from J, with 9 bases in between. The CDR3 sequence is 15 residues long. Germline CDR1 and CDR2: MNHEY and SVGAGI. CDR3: CASSYWPPANYGYTF. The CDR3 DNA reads TGTGCCAGCAGTTACTGGCCGCCAGCTAACTATGGCTACACCTTC.

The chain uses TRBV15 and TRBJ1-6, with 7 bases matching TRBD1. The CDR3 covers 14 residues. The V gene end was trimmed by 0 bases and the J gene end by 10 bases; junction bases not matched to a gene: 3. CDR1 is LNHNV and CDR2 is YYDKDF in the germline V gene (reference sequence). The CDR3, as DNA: TGTGCCACCAGCAGAGATCTGGGACAGTCACCCCTCCACTTT. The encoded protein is CATSRDLGQSPLHF.

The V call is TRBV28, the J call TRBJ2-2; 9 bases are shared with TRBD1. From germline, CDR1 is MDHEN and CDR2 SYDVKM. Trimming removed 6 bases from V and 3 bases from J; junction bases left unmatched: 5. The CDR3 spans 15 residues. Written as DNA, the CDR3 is TGTGCCAGCAGGCTGACAGGGGGGGACACCGGGGAGCTGTTTTTT. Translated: CASRLTGGDTGELFF.

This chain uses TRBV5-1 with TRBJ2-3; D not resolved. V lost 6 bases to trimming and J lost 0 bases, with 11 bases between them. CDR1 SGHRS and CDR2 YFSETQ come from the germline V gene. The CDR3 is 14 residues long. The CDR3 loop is CASKISSSTDTQYF. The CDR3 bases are TGCGCCAGCAAAATATCATCGAGCACAGATACGCAGTATTTT.

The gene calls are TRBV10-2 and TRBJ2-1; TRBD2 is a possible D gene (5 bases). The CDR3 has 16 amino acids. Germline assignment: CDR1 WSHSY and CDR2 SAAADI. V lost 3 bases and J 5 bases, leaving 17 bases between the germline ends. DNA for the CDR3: TGCGCCAGCAGTGATTTTCGGGGTGGTAAGAACAATGAGCAGTTCTTC. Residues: CASSDFRGGKNNEQFF.

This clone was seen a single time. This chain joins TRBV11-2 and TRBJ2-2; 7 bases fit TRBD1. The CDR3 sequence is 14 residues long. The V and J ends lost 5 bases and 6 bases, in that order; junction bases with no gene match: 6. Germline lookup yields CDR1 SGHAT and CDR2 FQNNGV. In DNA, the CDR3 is TGTGCCAGCAGCCCCCGACAGGGCGCCGGGGAGCTGTTTTTT. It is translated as CASSPRQGAGELFF.

CDR3: CATWDRGIGGYTF. For the CDR3, the DNA is TGCGCCACTTGGGACAGGGGGATTGGTGGCTACACCTTC. The V gene is TRBV23-1, the J gene TRBJ1-2, with TRBD1 matching over 11 bases. TRBV23-1 is an open reading frame, and its role is uncertain. The CDR3 consists of 13 residues. Unmatched junction bases numbered 8, after V lost 10 bases and J lost 7 bases.

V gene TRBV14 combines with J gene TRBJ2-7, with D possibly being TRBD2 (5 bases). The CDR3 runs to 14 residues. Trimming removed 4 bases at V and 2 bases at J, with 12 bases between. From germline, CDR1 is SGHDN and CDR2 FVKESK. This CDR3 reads CASSRGPGTYEQYF. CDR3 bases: TGTGCCAGCAGCCGAGGGCCGGGAACCTACGAGCAGTACTTC. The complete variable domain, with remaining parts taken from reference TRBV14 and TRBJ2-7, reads EAGVTQFPSHSVIEKGQTVTLRCDPISGHDNLYWYRRVMGKEIKFLLHFVKESKQDESGMPNNRFLAERTGGTYSTLKVQPAELEDSGVYFCASSRGPGTYEQYFGPGTRLTVT.

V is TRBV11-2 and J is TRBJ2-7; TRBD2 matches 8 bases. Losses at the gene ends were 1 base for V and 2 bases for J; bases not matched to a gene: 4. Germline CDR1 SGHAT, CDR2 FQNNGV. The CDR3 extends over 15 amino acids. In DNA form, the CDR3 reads TGTGCCAGCAGCTTAGTCGACGGGGGGGCCTACGAGCAGTACTTC. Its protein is CASSLVDGGAYEQYF.

The CDR3 nucleotides read TGCGCCAGCAGGGGGACTAGCGGGAGTGGTGAGCAGTTCTTC. It encodes CASRGTSGSGEQFF. The chain recombines TRBV10-2 with TRBJ2-1; 14 positions match TRBD2. The CDR3 has 14 residues. Germline lookup yields CDR1 WSHSY and CDR2 SAAADI. V trimming: 6 bases; J trimming: 9 bases; junction bases outside the gene matches: 4.

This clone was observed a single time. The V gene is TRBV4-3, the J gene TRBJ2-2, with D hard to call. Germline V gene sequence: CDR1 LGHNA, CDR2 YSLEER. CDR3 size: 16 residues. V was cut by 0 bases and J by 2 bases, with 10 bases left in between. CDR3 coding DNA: TGCGCCAGCAGCCAAGACGGCAGGTTTAACACCGGGGAGCTGTTTTTT. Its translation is CASSQDGRFNTGELFF.

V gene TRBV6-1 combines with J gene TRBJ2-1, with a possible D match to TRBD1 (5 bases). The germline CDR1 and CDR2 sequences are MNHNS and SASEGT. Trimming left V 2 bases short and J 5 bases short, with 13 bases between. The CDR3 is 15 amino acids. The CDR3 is CASSEMGLTNNEQFF. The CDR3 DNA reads TGTGCCAGCAGTGAAATGGGGCTTACTAACAATGAGCAGTTCTTC.

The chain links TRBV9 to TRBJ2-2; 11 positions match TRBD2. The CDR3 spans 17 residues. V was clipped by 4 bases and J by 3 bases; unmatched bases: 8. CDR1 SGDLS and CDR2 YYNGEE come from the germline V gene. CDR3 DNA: TGTGCCAGCAGCACGTTAGCGGGGGGGCTGGACACCGGGGAGCTGTTTTTT. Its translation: CASSTLAGGLDTGELFF.

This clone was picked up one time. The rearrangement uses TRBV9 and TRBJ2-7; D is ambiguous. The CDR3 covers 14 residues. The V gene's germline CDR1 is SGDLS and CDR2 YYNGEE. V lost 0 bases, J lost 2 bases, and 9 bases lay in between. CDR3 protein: CASSVGGRAYEQYF. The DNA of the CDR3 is TGTGCCAGCAGCGTAGGGGGAAGGGCCTACGAGCAGTACTTC.

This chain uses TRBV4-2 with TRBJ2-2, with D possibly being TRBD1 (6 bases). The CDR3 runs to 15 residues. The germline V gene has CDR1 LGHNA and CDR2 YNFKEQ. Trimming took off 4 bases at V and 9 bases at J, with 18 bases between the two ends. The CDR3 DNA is TGTGCCAGCAGCCCGCGACAGGATTCTCAGAGGGAGCTGTTTTTT. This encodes CASSPRQDSQRELFF.

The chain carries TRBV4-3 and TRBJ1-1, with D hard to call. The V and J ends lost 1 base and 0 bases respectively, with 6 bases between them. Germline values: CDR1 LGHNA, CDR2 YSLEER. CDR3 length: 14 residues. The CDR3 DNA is TGCGCCAGCAGCCAAGTTATAATGAACACTGAAGCTTTCTTT. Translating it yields CASSQVIMNTEAFF.

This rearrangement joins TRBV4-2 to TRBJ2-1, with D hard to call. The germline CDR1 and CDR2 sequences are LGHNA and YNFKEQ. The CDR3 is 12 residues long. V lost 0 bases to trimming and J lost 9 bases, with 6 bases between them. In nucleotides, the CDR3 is TGTGCCAGCAGCCAAGAGGTTGGTGAGCAGTTCTTC. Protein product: CASSQEVGEQFF.

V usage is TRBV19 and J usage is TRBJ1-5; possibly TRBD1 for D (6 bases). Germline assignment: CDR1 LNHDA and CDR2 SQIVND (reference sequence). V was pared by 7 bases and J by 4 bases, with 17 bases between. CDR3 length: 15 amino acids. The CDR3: CASTATGQGNQPQHF. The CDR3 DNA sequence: TGTGCCAGTACCGCAACGGGGCAGGGGAATCAGCCCCAGCATTTT.

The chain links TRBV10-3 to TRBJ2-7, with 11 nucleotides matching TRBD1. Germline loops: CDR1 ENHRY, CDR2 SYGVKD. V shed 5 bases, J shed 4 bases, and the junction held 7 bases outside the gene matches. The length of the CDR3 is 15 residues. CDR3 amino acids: CAISSGQGAMYEQYF. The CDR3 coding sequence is TGTGCCATCAGTTCTGGACAGGGGGCGATGTACGAGCAGTACTTC.

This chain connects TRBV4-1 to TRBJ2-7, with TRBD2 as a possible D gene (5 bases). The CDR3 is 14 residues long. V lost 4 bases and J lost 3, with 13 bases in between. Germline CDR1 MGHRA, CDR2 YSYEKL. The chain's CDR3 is CASSPQPGSYEQYF. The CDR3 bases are TGCGCCAGCAGCCCGCAGCCGGGGAGCTACGAGCAGTACTTC.

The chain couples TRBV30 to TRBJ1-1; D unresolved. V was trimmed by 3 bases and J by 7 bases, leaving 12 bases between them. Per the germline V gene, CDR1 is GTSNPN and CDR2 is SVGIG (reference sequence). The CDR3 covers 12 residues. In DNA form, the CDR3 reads TGTGCCTGGAGGGAGAGTCGGGATGAAGCTTTCTTT. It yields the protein CAWRESRDEAFF.